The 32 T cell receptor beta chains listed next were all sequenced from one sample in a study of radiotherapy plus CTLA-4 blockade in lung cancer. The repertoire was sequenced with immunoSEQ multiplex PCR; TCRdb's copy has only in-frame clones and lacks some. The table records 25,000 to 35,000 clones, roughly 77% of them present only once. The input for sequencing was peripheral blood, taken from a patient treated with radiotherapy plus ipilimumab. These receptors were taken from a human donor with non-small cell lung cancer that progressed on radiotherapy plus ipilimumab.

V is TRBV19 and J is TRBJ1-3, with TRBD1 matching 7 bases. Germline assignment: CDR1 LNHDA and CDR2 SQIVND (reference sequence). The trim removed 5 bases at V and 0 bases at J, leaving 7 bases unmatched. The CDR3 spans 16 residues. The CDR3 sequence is CASSLWDSRSGNTIYF. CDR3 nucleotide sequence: TGTGCCAGTAGTCTATGGGACAGCCGCTCTGGAAACACCATATATTTT.

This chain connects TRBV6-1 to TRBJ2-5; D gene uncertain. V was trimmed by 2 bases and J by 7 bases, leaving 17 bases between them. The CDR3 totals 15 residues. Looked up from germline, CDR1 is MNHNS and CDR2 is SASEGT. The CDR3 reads CASSEMAPSLATQYF. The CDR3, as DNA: TGTGCCAGCAGTGAAATGGCACCCAGTTTGGCGACCCAGTACTTC.

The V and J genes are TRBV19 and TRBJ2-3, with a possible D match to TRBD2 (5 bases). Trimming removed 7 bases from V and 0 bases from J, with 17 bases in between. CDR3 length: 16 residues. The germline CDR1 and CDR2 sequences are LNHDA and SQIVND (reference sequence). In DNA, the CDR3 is TGTGCCAGTACCCCGACGGGGTATACTAGCACAGATACGCAGTATTTT. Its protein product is CASTPTGYTSTDTQYF.

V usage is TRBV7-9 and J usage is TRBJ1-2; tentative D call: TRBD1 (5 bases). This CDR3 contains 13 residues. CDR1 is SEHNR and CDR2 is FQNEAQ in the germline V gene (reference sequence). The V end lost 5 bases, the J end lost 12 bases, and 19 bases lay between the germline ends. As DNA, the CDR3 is TGTGCCAGCAGCCCTCCTGGGATCCCGGGGGACACCTTC. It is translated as CASSPPGIPGDTF.

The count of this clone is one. The CDR3 coding sequence is TGTGCCAGCAGCCAGGACACAGGACCGAATCAGCCCCAGCATTTT. It is translated as CASSQDTGPNQPQHF. This rearrangement joins TRBV4-2 to TRBJ1-5, with D maybe TRBD1 (5 bases). CDR3 length: 15 residues. V was trimmed by 3 bases and J by 4 bases, leaving 13 bases between them. Looked up from germline, CDR1 is LGHNA and CDR2 is YNFKEQ.

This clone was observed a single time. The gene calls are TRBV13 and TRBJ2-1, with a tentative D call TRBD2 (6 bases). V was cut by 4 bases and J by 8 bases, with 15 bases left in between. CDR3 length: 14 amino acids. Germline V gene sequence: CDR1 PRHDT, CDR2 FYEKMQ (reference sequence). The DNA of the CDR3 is TGTGCCAGCAGCTCGGGACTGCGTCCCGATGAGCAGTTCTTC. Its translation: CASSSGLRPDEQFF.

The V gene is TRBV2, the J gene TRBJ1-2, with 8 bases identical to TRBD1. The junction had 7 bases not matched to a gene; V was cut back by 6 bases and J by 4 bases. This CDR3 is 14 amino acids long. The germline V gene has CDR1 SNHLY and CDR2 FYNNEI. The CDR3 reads CASSLDRGPYGYTF. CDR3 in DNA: TGTGCCAGCAGCCTCGACAGGGGTCCCTATGGCTACACCTTC.

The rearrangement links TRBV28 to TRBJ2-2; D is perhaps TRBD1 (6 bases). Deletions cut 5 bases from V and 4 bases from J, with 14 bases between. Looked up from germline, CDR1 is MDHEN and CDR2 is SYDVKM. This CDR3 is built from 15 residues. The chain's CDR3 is CASSRARGSTGELFF. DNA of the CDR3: TGTGCCAGCAGTAGGGCCAGGGGTAGCACCGGGGAGCTGTTTTTT.

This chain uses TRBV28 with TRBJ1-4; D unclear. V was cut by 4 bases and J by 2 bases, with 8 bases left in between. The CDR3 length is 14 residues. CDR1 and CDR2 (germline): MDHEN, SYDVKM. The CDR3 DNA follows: TGTGCCAGCAGTTCCCCGGGGACTAATGAAAAACTGTTTTTT. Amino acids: CASSSPGTNEKLFF.

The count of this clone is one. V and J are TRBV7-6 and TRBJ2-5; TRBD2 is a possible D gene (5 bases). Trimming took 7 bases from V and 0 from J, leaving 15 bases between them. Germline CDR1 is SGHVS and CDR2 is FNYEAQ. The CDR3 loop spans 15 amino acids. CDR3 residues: CASTPTPGDQETQYF. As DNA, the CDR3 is TGTGCCAGCACCCCCACCCCCGGGGACCAAGAGACCCAGTACTTC.

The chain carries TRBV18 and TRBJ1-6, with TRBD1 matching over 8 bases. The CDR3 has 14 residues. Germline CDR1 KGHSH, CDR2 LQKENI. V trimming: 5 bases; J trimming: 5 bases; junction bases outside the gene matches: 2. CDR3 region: CASSKGQDNSPLHF. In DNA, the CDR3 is TGTGCCAGCTCAAAGGGACAGGATAATTCACCCCTCCACTTT.

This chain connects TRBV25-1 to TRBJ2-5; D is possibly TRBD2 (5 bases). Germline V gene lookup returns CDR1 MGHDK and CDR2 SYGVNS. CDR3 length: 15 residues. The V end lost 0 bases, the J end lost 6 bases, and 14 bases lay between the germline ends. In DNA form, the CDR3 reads TGTGCCAGCAGTGAATATCAACGGGGTGGGAAGACCCAGTACTTC. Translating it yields CASSEYQRGGKTQYF. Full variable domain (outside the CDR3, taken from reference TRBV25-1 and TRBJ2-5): EADIYQTPRYLVIGTGKKITLECSQTMGHDKMYWYQQDPGMELHLIHYSYGVNSTEKGDLSSESTVSRIRTEHFPLTLESARPSHTSQYLCASSEYQRGGKTQYFGPGTRLLVL.

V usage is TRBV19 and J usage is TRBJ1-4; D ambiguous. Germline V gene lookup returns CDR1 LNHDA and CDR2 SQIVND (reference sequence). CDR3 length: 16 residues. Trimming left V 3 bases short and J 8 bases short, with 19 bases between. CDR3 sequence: CASSIYADAGKEKLFF. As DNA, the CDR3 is TGTGCCAGTAGTATCTATGCGGACGCGGGGAAGGAAAAACTGTTTTTT.

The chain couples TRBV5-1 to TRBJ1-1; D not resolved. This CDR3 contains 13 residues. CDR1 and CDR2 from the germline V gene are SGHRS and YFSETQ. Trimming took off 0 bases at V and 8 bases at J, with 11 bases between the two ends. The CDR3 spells CASSLGQATEAFF. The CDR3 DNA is TGCGCCAGCAGCTTGGGTCAGGCCACCGAAGCTTTCTTT.

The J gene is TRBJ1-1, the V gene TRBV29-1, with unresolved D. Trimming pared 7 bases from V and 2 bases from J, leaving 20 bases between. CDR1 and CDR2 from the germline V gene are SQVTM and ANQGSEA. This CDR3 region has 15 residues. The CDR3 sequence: CSAKTTQGSNTEAFF. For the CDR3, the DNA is TGCAGCGCCAAAACGACACAAGGTAGTAACACTGAAGCTTTCTTT.

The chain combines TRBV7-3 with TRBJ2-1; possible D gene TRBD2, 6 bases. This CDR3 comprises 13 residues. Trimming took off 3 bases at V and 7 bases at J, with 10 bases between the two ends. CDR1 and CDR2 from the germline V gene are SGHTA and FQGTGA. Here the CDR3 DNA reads TGTGCCAGCAGCTTGGGACTCTCGAATGAGCAGTTCTTC. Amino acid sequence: CASSLGLSNEQFF.

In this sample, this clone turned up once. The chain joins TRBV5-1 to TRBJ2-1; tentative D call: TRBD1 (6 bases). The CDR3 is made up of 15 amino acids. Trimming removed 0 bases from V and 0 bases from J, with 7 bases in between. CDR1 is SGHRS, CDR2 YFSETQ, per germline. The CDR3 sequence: CASSLGTVSYNEQFF. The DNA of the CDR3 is TGCGCCAGCAGCTTGGGGACAGTCTCCTACAATGAGCAGTTCTTC.

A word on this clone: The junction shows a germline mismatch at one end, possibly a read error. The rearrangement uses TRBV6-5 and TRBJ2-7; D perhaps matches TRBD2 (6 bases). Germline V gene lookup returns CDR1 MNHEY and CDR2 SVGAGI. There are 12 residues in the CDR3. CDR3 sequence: CASSERESRFVF. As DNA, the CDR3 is TGTGCCAGCAGCGAACGGGAGAGTCGGTTCGTTTTC.

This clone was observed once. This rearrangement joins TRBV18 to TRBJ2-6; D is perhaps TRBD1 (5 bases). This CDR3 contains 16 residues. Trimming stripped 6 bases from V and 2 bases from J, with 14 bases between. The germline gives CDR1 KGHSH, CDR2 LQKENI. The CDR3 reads CASSHPPGTGANVLTF. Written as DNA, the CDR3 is TGTGCCAGCTCCCACCCGCCAGGGACTGGGGCCAACGTCCTGACTTTC.

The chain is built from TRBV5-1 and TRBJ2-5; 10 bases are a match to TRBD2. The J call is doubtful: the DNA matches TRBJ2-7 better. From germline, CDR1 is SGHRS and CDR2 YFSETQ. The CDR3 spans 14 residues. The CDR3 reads CASSLGTSGYEQYF. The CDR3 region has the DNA TGCGCCAGCAGCTTGGGGACTAGCGGCTACGAGCAGTACTTC.

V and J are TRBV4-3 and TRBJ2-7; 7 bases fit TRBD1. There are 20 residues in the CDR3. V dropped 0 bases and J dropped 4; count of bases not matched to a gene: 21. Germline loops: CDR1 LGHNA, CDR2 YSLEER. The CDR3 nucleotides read TGCGCCAGCAGCCAAGATGTGAAAGGGGGCGATTTTATCTCCACGTACGAGCAGTACTTC. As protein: CASSQDVKGGDFISTYEQYF.

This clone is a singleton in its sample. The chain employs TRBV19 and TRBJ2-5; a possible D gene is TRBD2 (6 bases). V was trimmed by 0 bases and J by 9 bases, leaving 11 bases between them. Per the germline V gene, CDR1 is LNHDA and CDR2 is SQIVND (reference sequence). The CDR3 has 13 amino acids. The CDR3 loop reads CASSIEQTGAQYF. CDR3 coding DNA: TGTGCCAGTAGTATAGAGCAGACGGGAGCCCAGTACTTC. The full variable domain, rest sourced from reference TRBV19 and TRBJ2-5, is DGGITQSPKYLFRKEGQNVTLSCEQNLNHDAMYWYRQDPGQGLRLIYYSQIVNDFQKGDIAEGYSVSREKKESFPLTVTSAQKNPTAFYLCASSIEQTGAQYFGPGTRLLVL.

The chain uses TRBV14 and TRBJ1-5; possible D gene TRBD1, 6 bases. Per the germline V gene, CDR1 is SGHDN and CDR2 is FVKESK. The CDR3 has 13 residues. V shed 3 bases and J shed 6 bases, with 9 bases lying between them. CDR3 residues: CASSQGAGQPQHF. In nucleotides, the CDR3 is TGTGCCAGCAGCCAGGGGGCTGGTCAGCCCCAGCATTTT.

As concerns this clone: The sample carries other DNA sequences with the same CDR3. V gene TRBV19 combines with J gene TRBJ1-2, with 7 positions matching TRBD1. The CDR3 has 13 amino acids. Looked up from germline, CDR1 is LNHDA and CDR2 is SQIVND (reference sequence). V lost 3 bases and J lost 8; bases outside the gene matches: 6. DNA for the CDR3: TGTGCCAGTAGTATGGGGCAGGGGGAAGGCTACACCTTC. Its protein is CASSMGQGEGYTF. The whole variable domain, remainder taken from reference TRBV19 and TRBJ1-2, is DGGITQSPKYLFRKEGQNVTLSCEQNLNHDAMYWYRQDPGQGLRLIYYSQIVNDFQKGDIAEGYSVSREKKESFPLTVTSAQKNPTAFYLCASSMGQGEGYTFGSGTRLTVV.

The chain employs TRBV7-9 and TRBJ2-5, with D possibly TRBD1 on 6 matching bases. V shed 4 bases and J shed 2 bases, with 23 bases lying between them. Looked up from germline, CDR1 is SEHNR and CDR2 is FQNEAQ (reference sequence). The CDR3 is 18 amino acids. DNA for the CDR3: TGTGCCAGCAGCTCAACTCTAGGGGTTCGGGACACACAAGAGACCCAGTACTTC. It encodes CASSSTLGVRDTQETQYF.

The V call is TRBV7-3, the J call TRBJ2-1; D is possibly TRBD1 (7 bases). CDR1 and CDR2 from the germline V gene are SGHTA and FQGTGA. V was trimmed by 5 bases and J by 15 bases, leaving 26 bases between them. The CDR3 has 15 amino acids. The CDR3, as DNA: TGTGCCAGCAGCAACACCCCGGGTGGAGGGGGCTGGCTGTTCTTC. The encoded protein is CASSNTPGGGGWLFF.

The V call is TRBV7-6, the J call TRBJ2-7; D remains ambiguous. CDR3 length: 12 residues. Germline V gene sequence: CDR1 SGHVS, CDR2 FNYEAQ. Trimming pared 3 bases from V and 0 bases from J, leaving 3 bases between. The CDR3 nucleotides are TGTGCCAGCAGCTTGTACTCCTACGAGCAGTACTTC. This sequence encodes CASSLYSYEQYF.

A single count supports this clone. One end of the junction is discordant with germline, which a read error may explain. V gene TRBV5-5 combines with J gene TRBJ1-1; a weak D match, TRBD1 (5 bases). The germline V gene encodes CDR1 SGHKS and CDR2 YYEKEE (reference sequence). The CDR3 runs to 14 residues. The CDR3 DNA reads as TGTGCCAGCAGCCCGGGGGTGGTGAACGCTGAAGCTTTCTTT. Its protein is CASSPGVVNAEAFF.

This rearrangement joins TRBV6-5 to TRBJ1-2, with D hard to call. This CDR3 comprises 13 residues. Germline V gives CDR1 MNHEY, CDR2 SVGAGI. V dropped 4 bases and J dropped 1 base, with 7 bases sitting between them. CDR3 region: CASSSFINYGYTF. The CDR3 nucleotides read TGTGCCAGCAGTTCATTCATTAACTATGGCTACACCTTC.

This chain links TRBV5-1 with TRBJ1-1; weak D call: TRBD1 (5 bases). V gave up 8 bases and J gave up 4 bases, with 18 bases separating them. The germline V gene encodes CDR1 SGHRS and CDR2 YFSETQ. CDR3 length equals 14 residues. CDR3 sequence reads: CASTQGGGSTEAFF. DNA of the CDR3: TGCGCCAGTACCCAGGGTGGGGGGAGCACTGAAGCTTTCTTT.

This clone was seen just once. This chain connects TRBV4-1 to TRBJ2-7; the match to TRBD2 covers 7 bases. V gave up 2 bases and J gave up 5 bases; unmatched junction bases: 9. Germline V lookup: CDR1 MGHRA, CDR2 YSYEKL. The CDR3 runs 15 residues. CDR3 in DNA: TGCGCCAGCAGCCAATCGTCCAGCGGGGTCGACGAGCAGTACTTC. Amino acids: CASSQSSSGVDEQYF.

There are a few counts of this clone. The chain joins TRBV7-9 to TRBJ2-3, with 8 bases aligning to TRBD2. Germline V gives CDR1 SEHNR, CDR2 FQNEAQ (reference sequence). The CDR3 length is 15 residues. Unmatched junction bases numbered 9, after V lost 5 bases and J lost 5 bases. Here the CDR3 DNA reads TGTGCCAGCAGCCGCCCTATAAGCGGGGGAGATACGCAGTATTTT. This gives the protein CASSRPISGGDTQYF.